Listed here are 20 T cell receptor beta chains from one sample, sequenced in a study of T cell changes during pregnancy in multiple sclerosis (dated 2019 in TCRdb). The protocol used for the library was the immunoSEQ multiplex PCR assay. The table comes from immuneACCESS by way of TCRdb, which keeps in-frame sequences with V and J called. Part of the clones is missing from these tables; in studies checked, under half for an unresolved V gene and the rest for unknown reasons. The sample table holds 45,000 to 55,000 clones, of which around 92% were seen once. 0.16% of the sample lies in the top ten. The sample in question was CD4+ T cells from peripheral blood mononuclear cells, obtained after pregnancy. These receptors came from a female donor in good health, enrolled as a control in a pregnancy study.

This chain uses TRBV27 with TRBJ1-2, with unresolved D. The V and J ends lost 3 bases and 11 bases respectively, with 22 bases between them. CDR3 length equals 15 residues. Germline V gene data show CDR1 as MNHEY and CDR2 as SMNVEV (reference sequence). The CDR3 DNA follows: TGTGCCAGCAGTTTGATAGATGCGGCCCCAAGAGAATACACCTTC. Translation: CASSLIDAAPREYTF.

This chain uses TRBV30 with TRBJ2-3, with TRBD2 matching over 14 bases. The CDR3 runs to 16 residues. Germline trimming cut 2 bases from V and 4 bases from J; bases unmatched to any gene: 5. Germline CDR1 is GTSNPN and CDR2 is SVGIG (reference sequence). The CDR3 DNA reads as TGTGCCTGGAGTCCCGGACTAGCGGGGGGTGCAGATACGCAGTATTTT. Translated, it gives CAWSPGLAGGADTQYF.

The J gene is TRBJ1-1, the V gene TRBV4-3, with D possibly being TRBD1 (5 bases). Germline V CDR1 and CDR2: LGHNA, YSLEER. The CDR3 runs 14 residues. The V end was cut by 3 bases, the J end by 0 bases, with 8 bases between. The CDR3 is CASSQEGLNTEAFF. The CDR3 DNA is TGCGCCAGCAGCCAGGAGGGGCTGAACACTGAAGCTTTCTTT.

The CDR3 bases are TGTGCCAGCAGGACAGGACCGAACACCGGGGAGCTGTTTTTT. Its protein is CASRTGPNTGELFF. The gene calls are TRBV6-1 and TRBJ2-2; possibly TRBD1 for D (6 bases). Trimming took 6 bases from V and 0 from J, leaving 8 bases between them. Per germline, CDR1 MNHNS and CDR2 SASEGT. This CDR3 has 14 amino acids.

CDR3 protein: CASSRQGQETQYF. The CDR3 coding sequence is TGTGCCAGCAGTCGACAGGGTCAGGAGACCCAGTACTTC. The chain has TRBV2 and TRBJ2-5; TRBD1 agrees at 7 bases. The CDR3 spans 13 residues. Germline values: CDR1 SNHLY, CDR2 FYNNEI. The V segment lost 5 bases and the J segment 5 bases; nucleotides outside the gene matches: 5.

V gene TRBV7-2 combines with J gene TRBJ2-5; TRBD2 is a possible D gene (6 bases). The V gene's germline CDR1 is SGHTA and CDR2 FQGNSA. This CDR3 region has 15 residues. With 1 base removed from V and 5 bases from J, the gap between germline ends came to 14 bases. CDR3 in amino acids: CASSLGSLGGETQYF. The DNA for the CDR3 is TGTGCCAGCAGCTTAGGGTCTCTTGGGGGGGAGACCCAGTACTTC.

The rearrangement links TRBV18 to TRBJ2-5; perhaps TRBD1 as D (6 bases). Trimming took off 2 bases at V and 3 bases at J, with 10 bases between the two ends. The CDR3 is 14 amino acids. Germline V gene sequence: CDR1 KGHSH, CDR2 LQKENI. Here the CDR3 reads CASSPTGTKETQYF. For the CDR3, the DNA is TGTGCCAGCTCACCAACAGGGACGAAAGAGACCCAGTACTTC.

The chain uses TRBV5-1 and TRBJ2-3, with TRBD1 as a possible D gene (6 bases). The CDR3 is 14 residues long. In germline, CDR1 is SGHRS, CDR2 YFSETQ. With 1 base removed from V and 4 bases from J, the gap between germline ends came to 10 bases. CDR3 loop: CASSLPRTADTQYF. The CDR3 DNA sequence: TGCGCCAGCAGCTTGCCACGGACAGCAGATACGCAGTATTTT.

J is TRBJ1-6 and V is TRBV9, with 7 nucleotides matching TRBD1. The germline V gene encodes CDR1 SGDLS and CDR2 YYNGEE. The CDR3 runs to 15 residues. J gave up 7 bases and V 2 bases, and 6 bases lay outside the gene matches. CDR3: CASSVATGTNSPLHF. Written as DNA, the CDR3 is TGTGCCAGCAGCGTGGCGACAGGGACCAATTCACCCCTCCACTTT.

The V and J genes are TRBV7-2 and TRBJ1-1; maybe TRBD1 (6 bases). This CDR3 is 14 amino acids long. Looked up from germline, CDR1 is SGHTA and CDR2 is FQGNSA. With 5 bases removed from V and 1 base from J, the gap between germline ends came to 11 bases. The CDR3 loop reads CASSLDRANTEAFF. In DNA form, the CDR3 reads TGTGCCAGCAGCCTGGACAGAGCGAACACTGAAGCTTTCTTT.

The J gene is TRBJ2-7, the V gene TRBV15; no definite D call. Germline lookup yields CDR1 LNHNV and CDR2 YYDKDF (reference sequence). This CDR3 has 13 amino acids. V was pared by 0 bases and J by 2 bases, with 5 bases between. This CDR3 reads CATSRDRPYEQYF. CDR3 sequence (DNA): TGTGCCACCAGCAGAGACAGGCCCTACGAGCAGTACTTC.

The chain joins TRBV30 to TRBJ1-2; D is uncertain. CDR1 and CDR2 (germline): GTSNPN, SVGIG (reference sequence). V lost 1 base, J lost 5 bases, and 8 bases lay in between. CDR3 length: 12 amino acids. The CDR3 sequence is CAWSALSYGYTF. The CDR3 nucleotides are TGTGCCTGGAGTGCCCTCTCGTATGGCTACACCTTC.

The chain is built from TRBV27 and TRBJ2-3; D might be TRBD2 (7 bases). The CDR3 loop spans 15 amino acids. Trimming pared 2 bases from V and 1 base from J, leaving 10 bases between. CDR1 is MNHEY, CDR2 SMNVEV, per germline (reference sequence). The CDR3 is CASSLRGAGTDTQYF. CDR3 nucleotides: TGTGCCAGCAGTTTACGGGGGGCTGGCACAGATACGCAGTATTTT.

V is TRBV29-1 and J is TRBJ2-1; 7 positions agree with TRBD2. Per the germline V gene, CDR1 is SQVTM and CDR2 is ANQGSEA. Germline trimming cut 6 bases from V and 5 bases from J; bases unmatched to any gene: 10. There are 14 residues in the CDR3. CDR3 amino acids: CSVEWGGLDNEQFF. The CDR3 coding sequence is TGCAGCGTCGAATGGGGGGGTTTGGACAATGAGCAGTTCTTC.

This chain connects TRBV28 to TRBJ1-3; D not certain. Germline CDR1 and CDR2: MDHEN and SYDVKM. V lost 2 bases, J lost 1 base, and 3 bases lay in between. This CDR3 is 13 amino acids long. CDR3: CASSLVSGNTIYF. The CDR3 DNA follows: TGTGCCAGCAGTTTAGTATCTGGAAACACCATATATTTT.

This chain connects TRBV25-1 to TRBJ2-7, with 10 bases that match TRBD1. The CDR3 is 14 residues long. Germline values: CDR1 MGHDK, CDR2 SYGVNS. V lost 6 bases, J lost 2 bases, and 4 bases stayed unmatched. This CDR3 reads CASRIGTGAYEQYF. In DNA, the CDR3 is TGTGCCAGCAGGATCGGGACAGGGGCCTACGAGCAGTACTTC.

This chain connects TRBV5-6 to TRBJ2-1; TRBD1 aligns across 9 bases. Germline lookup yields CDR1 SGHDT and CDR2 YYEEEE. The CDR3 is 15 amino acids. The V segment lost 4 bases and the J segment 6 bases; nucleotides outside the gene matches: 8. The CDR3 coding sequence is TGTGCCAGCAGCCGGAAGGGACAGGGAAGCAATGAGCAGTTCTTC. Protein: CASSRKGQGSNEQFF.

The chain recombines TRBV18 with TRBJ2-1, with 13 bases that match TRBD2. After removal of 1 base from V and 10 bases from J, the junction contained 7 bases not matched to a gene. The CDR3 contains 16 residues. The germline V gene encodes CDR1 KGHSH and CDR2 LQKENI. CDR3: CASSPLTSGGAWEQFF. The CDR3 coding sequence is TGTGCCAGCTCACCACTCACTAGCGGGGGGGCGTGGGAGCAGTTCTTC.

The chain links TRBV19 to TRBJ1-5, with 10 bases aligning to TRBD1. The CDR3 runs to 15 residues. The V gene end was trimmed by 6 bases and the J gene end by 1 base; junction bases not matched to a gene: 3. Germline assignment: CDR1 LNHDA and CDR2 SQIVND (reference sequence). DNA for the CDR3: TGTGCCAGTAGCAGGGGACAGGGGAGCAATCAGCCCCAGCATTTT. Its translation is CASSRGQGSNQPQHF.

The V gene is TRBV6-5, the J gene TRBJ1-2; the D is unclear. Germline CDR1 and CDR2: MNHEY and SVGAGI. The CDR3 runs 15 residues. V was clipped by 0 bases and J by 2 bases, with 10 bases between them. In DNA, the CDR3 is TGTGCCAGCAGTTACTCGTATCGGGAGAACTATGGCTACACCTTC. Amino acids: CASSYSYRENYGYTF.